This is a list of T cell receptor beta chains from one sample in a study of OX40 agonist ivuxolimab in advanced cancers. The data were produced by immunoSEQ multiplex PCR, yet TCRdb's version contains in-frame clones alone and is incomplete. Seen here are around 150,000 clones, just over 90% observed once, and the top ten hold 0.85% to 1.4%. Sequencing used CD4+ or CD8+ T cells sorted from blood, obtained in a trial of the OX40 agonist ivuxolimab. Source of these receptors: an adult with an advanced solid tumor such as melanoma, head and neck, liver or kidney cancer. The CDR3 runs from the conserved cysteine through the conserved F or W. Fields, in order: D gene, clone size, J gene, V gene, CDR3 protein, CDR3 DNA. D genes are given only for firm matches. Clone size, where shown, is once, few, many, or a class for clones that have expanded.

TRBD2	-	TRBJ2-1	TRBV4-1	CASSQDEAGGPWEQFF	TGCGCCAGCAGCCAAGATGAGGCGGGAGGGCCGTGGGAGCAGTTCTTC
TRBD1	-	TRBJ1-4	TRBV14	CASSLTGQHNEKLFF	TGTGCCAGCAGCCTTACGGGACAGCATAATGAAAAACTGTTTTTT
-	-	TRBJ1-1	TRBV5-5	CASSLTSPEAFF	TGTGCCAGCAGCTTGACCAGCCCTGAAGCTTTCTTT
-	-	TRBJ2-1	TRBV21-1	CASSRDGLAGDYNEQFF	TGTGCCAGCAGCAGAGACGGGCTAGCGGGGGACTACAATGAGCAGTTCTTC
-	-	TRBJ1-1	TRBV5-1	CASSLVLGGTEAFF	TGCGCCAGCAGCTTGGTGCTAGGGGGCACTGAAGCTTTCTTT
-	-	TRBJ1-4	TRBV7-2	CASSLGAKPQGGEKLFF	TGTGCCAGCAGCTTAGGCGCTAAACCCCAGGGTGGCGAAAAACTGTTTTTT
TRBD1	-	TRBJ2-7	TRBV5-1	CASSSGQPFLYEQYF	TGCGCCAGCAGCTCGGGACAGCCTTTTTTATACGAGCAGTACTTC
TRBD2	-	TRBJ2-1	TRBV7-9	CASSLSWQASGVYNEQFF	TGTGCCAGCAGCTTATCATGGCAGGCTAGCGGGGTCTACAATGAGCAGTTCTTC
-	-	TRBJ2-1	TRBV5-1	CASSLFGNEQFF	TGCGCCAGCAGCTTGTTTGGGAATGAGCAGTTCTTC
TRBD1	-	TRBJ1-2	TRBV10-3	CAISAGTGDYGYTF	TGTGCCATCAGTGCTGGGACAGGGGACTATGGCTACACCTTC
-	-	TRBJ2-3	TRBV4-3	CASSQDAGGPSTDTQYF	TGCGCCAGCAGCCAAGATGCAGGCGGGCCAAGCACAGATACGCAGTATTTT
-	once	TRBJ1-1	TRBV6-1	CASSDTPHTGIMNTEAFF	TGTGCCAGCAGTGACACCCCCCACACGGGGATTATGAACACTGAAGCTTTCTTT
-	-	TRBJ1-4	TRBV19	CASSFLRFNEKLFF	TGTGCCAGTAGTTTTTTACGGTTTAATGAAAAACTGTTTTTT
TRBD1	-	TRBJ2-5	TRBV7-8	CASSSDRGETQYF	TGTGCCAGCAGCTCGGACAGGGGAGAGACCCAGTACTTC
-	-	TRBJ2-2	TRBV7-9	CASSLARGGTGELFF	TGTGCCAGCAGCTTAGCCAGGGGAGGAACCGGGGAGCTGTTTTTT
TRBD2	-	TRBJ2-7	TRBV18	CASSPPSSGNDEQYF	TGTGCCAGCTCACCCCCCTCTAGCGGGAACGACGAGCAGTACTTC
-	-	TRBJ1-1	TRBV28	CASSSGTKNTEAFF	TGTGCCAGCAGTTCCGGGACGAAGAACACTGAAGCTTTCTTT
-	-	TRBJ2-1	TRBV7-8	CASSSSPGDEQFF	TGTGCCAGCAGCTCCTCCCCTGGTGATGAGCAGTTCTTC
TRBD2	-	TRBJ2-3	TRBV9	CASRRTSGMADTQYF	TGTGCCAGCAGGAGGACTAGCGGAATGGCAGATACGCAGTATTTT
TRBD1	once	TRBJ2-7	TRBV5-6	CASSRDRGNEQYF	TGTGCCAGCAGCAGGGACAGGGGAAATGAGCAGTACTTC
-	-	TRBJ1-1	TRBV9	CASSRGVSGTNTEAFF	TGTGCCAGCAGCCGGGGGGTATCAGGGACGAACACTGAAGCTTTCTTT
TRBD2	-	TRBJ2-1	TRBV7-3	CASSLNPPTSGILGNEQFF	TGTGCCAGCAGCTTAAACCCCCCGACTAGCGGGATCCTTGGCAATGAGCAGTTCTTC